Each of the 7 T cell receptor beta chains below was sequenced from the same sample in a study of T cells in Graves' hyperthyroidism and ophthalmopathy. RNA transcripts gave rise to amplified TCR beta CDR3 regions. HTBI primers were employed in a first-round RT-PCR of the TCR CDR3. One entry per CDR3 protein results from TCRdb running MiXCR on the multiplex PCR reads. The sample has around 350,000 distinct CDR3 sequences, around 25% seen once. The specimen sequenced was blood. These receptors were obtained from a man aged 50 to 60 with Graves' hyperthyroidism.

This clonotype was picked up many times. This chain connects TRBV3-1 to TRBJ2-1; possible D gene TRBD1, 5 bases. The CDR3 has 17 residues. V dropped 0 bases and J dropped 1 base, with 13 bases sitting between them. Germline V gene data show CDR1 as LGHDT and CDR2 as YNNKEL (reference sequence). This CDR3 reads CASSQDMGQGSYNEQFF. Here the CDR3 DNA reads TGTGCCAGCAGCCAAGATATGGGGCAAGGGTCCTACAATGAGCAGTTCTTC.

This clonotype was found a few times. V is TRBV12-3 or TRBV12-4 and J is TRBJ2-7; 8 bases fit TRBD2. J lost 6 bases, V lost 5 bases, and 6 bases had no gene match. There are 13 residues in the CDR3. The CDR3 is CASSPGLACEQYF. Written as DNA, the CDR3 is TGTGCCAGCAGTCCCGGACTAGCCTGCGAGCAGTACTTC.

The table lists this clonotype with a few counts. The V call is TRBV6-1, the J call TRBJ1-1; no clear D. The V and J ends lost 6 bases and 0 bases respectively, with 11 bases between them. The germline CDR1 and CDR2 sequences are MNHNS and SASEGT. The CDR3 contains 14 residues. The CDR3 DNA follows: TGTGCCAGCAGGGAGACTGCGTTGAACACTGAAGCTTTCTTT. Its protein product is CASRETALNTEAFF.

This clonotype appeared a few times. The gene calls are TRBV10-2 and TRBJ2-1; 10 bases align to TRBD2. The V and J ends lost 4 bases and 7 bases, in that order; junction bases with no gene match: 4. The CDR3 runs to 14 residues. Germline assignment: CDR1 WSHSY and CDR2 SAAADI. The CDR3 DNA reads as TGCGCCAGCAGTGGGACTAGCGGTTGGAATGAGCAGTTCTTC. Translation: CASSGTSGWNEQFF.

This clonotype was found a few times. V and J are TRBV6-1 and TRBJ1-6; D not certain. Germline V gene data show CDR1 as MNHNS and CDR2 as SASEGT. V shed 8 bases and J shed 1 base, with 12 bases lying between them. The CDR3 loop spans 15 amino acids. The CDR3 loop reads CASGRDLSYNSPLHF. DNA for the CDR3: TGTGCCAGCGGTCGAGACCTATCCTATAATTCACCCCTCCACTTT.

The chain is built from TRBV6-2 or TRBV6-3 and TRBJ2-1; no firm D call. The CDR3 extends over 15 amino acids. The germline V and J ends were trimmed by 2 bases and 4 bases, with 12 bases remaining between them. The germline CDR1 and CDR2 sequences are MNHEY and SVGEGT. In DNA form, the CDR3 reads TGTGCCAGCAGTTACCAAGCGATTGCATACAATGAGCAGTTCTTC. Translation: CASSYQAIAYNEQFF.

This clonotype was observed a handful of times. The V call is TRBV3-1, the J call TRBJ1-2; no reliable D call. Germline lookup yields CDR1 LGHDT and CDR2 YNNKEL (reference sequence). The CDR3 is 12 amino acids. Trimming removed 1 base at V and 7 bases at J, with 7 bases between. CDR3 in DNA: TGTGCCAGCAGCCAAGGGCTCGGTGGCTACACCTTC. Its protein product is CASSQGLGGYTF.